One sample yielded the 7 T cell receptor beta chains listed below, sequenced in a study of T cell responses to AZD1222 COVID-19 vaccine. Sequencing used immunoSEQ multiplex PCR; TCRdb keeps in-frame clones, though not all of them. The sample consists of about 120,000 clones, roughly 90% of them appearing once. Sample: peripheral blood, taken on day 0 of AZD1222 vaccination. Source of these receptors: an adult in good health.

This clone was found once. The rearrangement joins TRBV29-1 to TRBJ1-2, with 9 bases aligning to TRBD1. V shed 4 bases, J shed 0 bases, and the junction held 6 bases outside the gene matches. Germline values: CDR1 SQVTM, CDR2 ANQGSEA. This CDR3 spans 15 amino acids. The CDR3 here is CSVVRQGGANYGYTF. CDR3 DNA sequence: TGCAGCGTTGTCCGACAGGGGGGGGCTAACTATGGCTACACCTTC. The full variable domain, in which reference TRBV29-1 and TRBJ1-2 provide the parts outside the CDR3, is SAVISQKPSRDICQRGTSLTIQCQVDSQVTMMFWYRQQPGQSLTLIATANQGSEATYESGFVIDKFPISRPNLTFSTLTVSNMSPEDSSIYLCSVVRQGGANYGYTFGSGTRLTVV.

The V gene is TRBV6-5, the J gene TRBJ2-1; D possibly corresponds to TRBD1 (5 bases). Trimming cost V 6 bases and J 3 bases, with 9 bases left between them. Looked up from germline, CDR1 is MNHEY and CDR2 is SVGAGI. This CDR3 is built from 13 residues. For the CDR3, the DNA is TGTGCCAGCAGCGGCACAGGCTACAATGAGCAGTTCTTC. Protein sequence: CASSGTGYNEQFF.

This clone was seen a few times. V and J are TRBV5-4 and TRBJ2-6; D is unresolved. V was shortened by 2 bases and J by 0 bases, with 12 bases between the two germline ends. The CDR3 is 17 residues long. CDR1 SGHNT and CDR2 YYREEE come from the germline V gene (reference sequence). The CDR3 DNA is TGTGCCAGCAGCTTTGGTTTTGGCAACTCTGGGGCCAACGTCCTGACTTTC. It translates to CASSFGFGNSGANVLTF.

This clone occurred once. V and J are TRBV24-1 and TRBJ2-1; D ambiguous. Deletions cut 0 bases from V and 8 bases from J, with 7 bases between. The length of the CDR3 is 13 residues. In germline, CDR1 is KGHDR, CDR2 SFDVKD. The CDR3 here is CATSDLTLDEQFF. Written as DNA, the CDR3 is TGTGCCACCAGTGATTTGACCCTCGATGAGCAGTTCTTC.

This chain uses TRBV2 with TRBJ1-5; D gene unclear. Germline V gene data show CDR1 as SNHLY and CDR2 as FYNNEI. There are 15 residues in the CDR3. Trimming stripped 7 bases from V and 0 bases from J, with 13 bases between. The CDR3 nucleotides are TGTGCCAGCACGCAGGCGACTTATAGCAATCAGCCCCAGCATTTT. Amino acids: CASTQATYSNQPQHF.

Only one count was recorded for this clone. The chain links TRBV9 to TRBJ1-4; D unclear. This CDR3 has 15 amino acids. V was trimmed by 3 bases and J by 0 bases, leaving 9 bases between them. Per germline, CDR1 SGDLS and CDR2 YYNGEE. CDR3 in amino acids: CASSEHLATNEKLFF. The CDR3, as DNA: TGTGCCAGCAGCGAGCACTTAGCAACTAATGAAAAACTGTTTTTT.

This clone was seen once. This sequence joins TRBV10-2 and TRBJ1-1; D remains ambiguous. V lost 6 bases and J lost 1, with 6 bases in between. CDR1 is WSHSY, CDR2 SAAADI, per germline. The CDR3 is 12 amino acids. The CDR3 bases are TGCGCCAGCAGGGTGCAGAACACTGAAGCTTTCTTT. It is translated as CASRVQNTEAFF.